There are many counts of the clone carrying this TCR beta chain. The germline V gene has CDR1 MNHNS and CDR2 SASEGT. V was pared by 7 bases and J by 3 bases, with 17 bases of the junction left unmatched. The CDR3 is 18 amino acids. This record comes from a study of T-cell reconstitution after alpha-beta-depleted transplantation in children. Unique molecular identifiers were used to barcode this TCRbeta library. One entry per CDR3 protein results from TCRdb running MiXCR on the PCR reads. The profile shows 500,000 to 650,000 distinct CDR3 sequences, approximately 10% of them singletons. The chain is built from TRBV6-1 and TRBJ2-7; TRBD1 agrees at 11 bases. The source material was PBMCs, mostly from graft donor cells, sampled 180 days after TCRalphabeta/CD19-depleted stem cell transplant. The clonotype was recovered from a female patient between 2 and 15 years old who had a stem cell transplant for aplastic anemia, so the T cells may come from the graft donor. The CDR3 DNA sequence: TGTGCCAGCACCTTAGGGGGACAGGGGGTCTACTACTACTACGAGCAGTACTTC. Its translation: CASTLGGQGVYYYYEQYF.